These T cell receptor beta chains were read from a single sample in a study of cytomegalovirus exposure and HLA in healthy donors. Clones were sequenced by immunoSEQ multiplex PCR, and TCRdb holds only the in-frame ones, with some missing. The data show 95,000 to 150,000 clones, with approximately 80% seen just once and roughly 3.5% held by the top ten. The sequencing input was PBMCs. Source of these receptors: a man between 40 and 49 years old in good health and CMV-seronegative. CDR3s include the opening cysteine and the closing phenylalanine or tryptophan. Each record gives: V gene, clone size, CDR3 protein. Clone size is given for some rows only: seen once, a few or many times, or a class if the clone is expanded.

V: TRBV28
size: -
CDR3: CASSQDRAQHF

V: TRBV7-8
size: -
CDR3: CASSPRTPRGTQYF

V: TRBV4-3
size: -
CDR3: CASSRQPNTEAFF

V: TRBV4-2
size: -
CDR3: CASSPRTSGEETQYF

V: TRBV4-2
size: -
CDR3: CASSQGLAGGPGSGELFF

V: TRBV27
size: -
CDR3: CASSWSGPPVNTEAFF

V: TRBV5-6
size: -
CDR3: CASSLFRTNQETQYF

V: TRBV15
size: -
CDR3: CATSRDLIFGQGYEQYF

V: TRBV18
size: -
CDR3: CASSPAQGLSSYEQYF

V: TRBV4-3
size: -
CDR3: CASSQEGLAGGAGELFF

V: TRBV5-4
size: many
CDR3: CASSSRGNEQYF

V: TRBV7-2
size: once
CDR3: CASSFYGSQETQYF

V: TRBV5-1
size: -
CDR3: CASSLDAGTPRISGLSATGELFF

V: TRBV7-8
size: few
CDR3: CASSPQGILYEQYF

V: TRBV7-2
size: -
CDR3: CASSPSLGTGGEPQHF

V: TRBV5-4
size: -
CDR3: CASFPRTARAVYEQYF

V: TRBV28
size: -
CDR3: CASSPQSTGSEDTQYF

V: TRBV14
size: once
CDR3: CASSQVTGGTGELFF

V: TRBV7-6
size: -
CDR3: CASSPRTGNYNEQFF

V: TRBV7-9
size: -
CDR3: CSSSLVLQGKGETQYF

V: TRBV5-4
size: once
CDR3: CASSLRTSGGKETQYF

V: TRBV5-6
size: -
CDR3: CASSIRLTGSGDTQYF

V: TRBV6-1
size: few
CDR3: CASSAGLSRHTQYF

V: TRBV27
size: -
CDR3: CASSPLLAGGQETQYF

V: TRBV5-1
size: -
CDR3: CASSQGQGANRTPLNYGYTF